This T cell receptor (beta chain) was sequenced for a study of regulatory T cells in long-lasting Graves disease. Across the study: The term persistent Graves' disease signified upward of 5 years on antithyroid drugs with positive TSH receptor antibodies.

Germline-derived CDR1 and CDR2 are SEHNR and FQNEAQ (reference sequence). This CDR3 contains 14 residues. Trimming stripped 1 base from V and 0 bases from J, with 6 bases between. Described time point: persistent/refractory GD, antithyroid drugs over 5 years with positive TRAb. PBMC-extracted RNA yielded the TCR library. Blood from the periphery, nine milliliters in all, was drawn into EDTA tubes. Points from the study as a whole: The study found lower TCR diversity in persistent Graves' patients than in newly diagnosed ones.

This clonotype came up many times. Its specificity is not known. CDR3 regions were amplified by Arm-PCR using iRepertoire HTBI primers to build TCR beta libraries. TCRdb re-derived calls from the multiplex PCR reads in MiXCR, one entry per CDR3 protein. The table records 300,000 to 350,000 distinct CDR3 sequences, roughly 21% of them present only once. The chain carries TRBV7-9 and TRBJ1-2; D gene unclear. The source is a female donor with Graves disease. Sequencing used peripheral blood mononuclear cells (PBMCs), obtained when the disease was refractory, from a patient treated with antithyroid drugs. The DNA for the CDR3 is TGTGCCAGCAGCTTAGAGTTGGCTAACTATGGCTACACCTTC. Amino acids: CASSLELANYGYTF.